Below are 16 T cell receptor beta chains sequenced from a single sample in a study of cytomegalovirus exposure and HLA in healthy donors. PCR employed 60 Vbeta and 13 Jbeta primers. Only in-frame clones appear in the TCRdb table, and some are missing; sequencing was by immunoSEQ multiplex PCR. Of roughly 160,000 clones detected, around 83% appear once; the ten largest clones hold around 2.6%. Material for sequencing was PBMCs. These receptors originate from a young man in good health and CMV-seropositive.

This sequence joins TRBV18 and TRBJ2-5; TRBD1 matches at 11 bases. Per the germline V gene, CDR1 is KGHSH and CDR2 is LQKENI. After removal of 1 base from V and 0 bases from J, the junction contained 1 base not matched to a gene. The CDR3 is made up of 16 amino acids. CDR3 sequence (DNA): TGTGCCAGCTCACCACGGGACAGGGGGTACCAAGAGACCCAGTACTTC. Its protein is CASSPRDRGYQETQYF.

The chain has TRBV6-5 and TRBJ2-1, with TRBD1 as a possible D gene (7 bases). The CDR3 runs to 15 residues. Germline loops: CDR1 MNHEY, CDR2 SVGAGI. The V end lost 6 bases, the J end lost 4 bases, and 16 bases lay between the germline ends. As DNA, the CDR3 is TGTGCCAGCAGGCGCGGGACAGCTTATTACAATGAGCAGTTCTTC. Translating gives CASRRGTAYYNEQFF.

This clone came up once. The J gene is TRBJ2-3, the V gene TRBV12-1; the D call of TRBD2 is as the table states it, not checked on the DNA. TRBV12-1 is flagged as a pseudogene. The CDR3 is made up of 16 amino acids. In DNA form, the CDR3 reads TGTGCCAGCAACAGGATCGAGCGGGAAGACACAGATACGCAGTATTTT. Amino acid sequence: CASNRIEREDTDTQYF.

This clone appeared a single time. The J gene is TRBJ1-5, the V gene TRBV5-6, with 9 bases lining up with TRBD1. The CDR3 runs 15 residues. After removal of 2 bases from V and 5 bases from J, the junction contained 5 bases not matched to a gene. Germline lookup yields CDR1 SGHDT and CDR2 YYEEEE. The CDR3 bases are TGTGCCAGCAGCTTTGGGACAGGGTCTTATCAGCCCCAGCATTTT. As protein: CASSFGTGSYQPQHF.

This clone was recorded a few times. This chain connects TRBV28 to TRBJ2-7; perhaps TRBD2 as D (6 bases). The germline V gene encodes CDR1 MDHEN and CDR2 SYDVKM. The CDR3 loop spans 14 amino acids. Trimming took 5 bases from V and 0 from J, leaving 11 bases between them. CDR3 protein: CASSPRGLSYEQYV. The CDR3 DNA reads TGTGCCAGCAGTCCTCGGGGACTCTCCTACGAGCAGTACGTC.

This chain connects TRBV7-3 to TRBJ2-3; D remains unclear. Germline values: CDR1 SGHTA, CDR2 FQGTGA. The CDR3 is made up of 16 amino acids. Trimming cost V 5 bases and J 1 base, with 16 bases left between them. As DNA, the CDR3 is TGTGCCAGCAGCCCTTACTCGGTCCGGGGCACAGATACGCAGTATTTT. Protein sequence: CASSPYSVRGTDTQYF.

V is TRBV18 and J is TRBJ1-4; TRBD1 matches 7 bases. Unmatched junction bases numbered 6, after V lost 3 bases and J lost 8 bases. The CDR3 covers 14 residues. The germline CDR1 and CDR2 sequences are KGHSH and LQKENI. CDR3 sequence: CASSPTGAGEKLFF. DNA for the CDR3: TGTGCCAGCTCACCTACAGGGGCGGGGGAAAAACTGTTTTTT.

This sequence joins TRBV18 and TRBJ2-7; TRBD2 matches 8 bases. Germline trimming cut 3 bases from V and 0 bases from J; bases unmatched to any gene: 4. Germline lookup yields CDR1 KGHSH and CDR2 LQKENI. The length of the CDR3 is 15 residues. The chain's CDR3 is CASSPGTSISYEQYF. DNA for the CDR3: TGTGCCAGCTCACCCGGGACTAGTATCTCCTACGAGCAGTACTTC.

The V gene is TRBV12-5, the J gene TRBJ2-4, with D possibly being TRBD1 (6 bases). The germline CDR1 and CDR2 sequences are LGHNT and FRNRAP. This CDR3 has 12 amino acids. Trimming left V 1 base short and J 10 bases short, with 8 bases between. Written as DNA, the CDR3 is TGTGCTAGTGGTTTGGGGACAGCAATTCAGTACTTC. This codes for CASGLGTAIQYF.

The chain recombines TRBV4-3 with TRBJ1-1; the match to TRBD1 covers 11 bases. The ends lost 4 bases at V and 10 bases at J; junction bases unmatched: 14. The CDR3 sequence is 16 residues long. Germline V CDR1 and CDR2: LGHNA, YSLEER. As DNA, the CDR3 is TGCGCCAGCAGCCCTACGGACAGGGGGCGGTTTATAGCAGCTTTCTTT. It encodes CASSPTDRGRFIAAFF.

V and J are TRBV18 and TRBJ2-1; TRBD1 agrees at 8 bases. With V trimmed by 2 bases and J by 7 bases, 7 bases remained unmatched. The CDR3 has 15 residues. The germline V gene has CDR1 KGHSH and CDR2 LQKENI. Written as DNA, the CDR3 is TGTGCCAGCTCACCAACAGGGGGGCTGGGTAATGAGCAGTTCTTC. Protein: CASSPTGGLGNEQFF.

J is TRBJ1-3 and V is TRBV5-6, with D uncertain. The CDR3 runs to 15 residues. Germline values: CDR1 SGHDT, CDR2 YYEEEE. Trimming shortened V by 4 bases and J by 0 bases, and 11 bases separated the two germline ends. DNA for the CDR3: TGTGCCAGCAGCCCCGGGATCCCCTCTGGAAACACCATATATTTT. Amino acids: CASSPGIPSGNTIYF.

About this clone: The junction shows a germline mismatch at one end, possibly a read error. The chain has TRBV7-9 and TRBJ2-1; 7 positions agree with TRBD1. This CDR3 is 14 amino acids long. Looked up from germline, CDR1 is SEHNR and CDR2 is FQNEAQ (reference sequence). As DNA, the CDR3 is TGTTCCAGCAGCCCAGGGGGACACCGCAATGAGCAGTTCTTC. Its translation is CSSSPGGHRNEQFF.

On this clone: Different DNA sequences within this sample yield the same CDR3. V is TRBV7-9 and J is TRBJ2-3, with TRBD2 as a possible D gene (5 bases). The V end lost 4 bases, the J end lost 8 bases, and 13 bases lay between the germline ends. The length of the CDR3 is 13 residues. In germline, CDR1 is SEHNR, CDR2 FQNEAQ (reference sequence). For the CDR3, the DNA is TGTGCCAGCAGCTCGCGGGTTTGGGGTACGCAGTATTTT. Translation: CASSSRVWGTQYF.

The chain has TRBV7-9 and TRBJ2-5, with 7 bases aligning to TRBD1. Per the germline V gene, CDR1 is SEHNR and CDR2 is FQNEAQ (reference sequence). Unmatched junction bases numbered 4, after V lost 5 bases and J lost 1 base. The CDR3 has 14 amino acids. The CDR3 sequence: CASSGQVLQETQYF. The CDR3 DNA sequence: TGTGCCAGCAGCGGACAGGTTCTCCAAGAGACCCAGTACTTC.

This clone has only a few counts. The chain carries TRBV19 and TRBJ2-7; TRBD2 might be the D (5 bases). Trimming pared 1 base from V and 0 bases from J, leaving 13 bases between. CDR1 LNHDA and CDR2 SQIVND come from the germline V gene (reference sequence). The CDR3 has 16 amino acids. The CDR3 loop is CASSIAPDFLSYEQYF. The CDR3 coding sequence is TGTGCCAGTAGTATAGCCCCGGACTTCCTCTCCTACGAGCAGTACTTC.